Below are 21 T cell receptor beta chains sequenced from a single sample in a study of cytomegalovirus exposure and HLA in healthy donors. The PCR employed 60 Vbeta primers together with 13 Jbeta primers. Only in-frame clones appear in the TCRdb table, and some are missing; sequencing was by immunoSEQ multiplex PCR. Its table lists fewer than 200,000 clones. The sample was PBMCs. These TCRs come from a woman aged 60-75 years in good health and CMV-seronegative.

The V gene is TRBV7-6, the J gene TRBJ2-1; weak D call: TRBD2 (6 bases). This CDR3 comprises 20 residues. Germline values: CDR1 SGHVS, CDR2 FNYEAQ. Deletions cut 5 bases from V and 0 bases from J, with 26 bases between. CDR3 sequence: CASSTTGTEIAASSYNEQFF. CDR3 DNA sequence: TGTGCCAGCAGCACTACGGGGACGGAAATAGCGGCGAGCTCCTACAATGAGCAGTTCTTC.

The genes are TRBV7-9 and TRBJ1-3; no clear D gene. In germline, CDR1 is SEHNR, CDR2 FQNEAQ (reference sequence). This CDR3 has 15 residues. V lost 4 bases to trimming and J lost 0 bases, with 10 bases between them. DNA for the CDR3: TGTGCCAGCAGCTCCCCGACTCCCTCTGGAAACACCATATATTTT. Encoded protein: CASSSPTPSGNTIYF.

This CDR3 reads CASSTPPGQGRGYTF. As DNA, the CDR3 is TGTGCCAGCAGTACGCCCCCGGGACAGGGGAGGGGCTACACCTTC. This chain connects TRBV6-5 to TRBJ1-2; 10 nucleotides align to TRBD1. The CDR3 runs 15 residues. Germline V lookup: CDR1 MNHEY, CDR2 SVGAGI. V lost 5 bases, J lost 8 bases, and 11 bases stayed unmatched.

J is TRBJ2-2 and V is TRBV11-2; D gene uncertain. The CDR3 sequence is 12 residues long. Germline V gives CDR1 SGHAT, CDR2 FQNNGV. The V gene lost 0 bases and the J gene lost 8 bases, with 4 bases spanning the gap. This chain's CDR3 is CASSLERGELFF. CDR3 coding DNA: TGTGCCAGCAGCTTAGAGCGGGGGGAGCTGTTTTTT.

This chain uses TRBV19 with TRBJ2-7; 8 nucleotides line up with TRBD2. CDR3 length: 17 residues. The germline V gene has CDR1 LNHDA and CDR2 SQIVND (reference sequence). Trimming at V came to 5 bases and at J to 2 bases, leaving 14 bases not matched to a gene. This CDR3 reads CASSPLPTGLGAYEQYF. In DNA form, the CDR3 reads TGTGCCAGTAGTCCATTACCGACGGGACTAGGGGCCTACGAGCAGTACTTC.

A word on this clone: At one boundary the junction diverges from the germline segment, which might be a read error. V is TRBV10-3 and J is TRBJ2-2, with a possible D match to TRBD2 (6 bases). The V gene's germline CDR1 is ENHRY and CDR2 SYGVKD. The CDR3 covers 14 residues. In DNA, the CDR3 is TGTGCCATCAGTGAGCTAGCGAATACCGGGGAGCTGTTTTTT. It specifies CAISELANTGELFF.

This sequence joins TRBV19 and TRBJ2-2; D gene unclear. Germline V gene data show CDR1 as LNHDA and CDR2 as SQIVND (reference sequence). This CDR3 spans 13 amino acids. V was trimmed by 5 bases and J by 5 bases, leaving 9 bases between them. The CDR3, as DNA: TGTGCCAGTAGTTACACCTTTACCGGGGAGCTGTTTTTT. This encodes CASSYTFTGELFF.

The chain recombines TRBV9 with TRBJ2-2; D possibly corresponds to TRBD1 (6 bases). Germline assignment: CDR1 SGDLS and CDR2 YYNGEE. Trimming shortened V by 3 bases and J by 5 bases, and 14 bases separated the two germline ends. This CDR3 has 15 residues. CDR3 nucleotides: TGTGCCAGCAGCGAAACAGGGTGGGGTACCGGGGAGCTGTTTTTT. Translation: CASSETGWGTGELFF.

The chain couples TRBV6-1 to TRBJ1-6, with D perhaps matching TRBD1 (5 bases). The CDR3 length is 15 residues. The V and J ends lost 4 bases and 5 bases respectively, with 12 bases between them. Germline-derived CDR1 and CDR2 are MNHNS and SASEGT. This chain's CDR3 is CASSGGAQNNSPLHF. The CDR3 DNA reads TGTGCCAGCAGTGGTGGGGCCCAGAATAATTCACCCCTCCACTTT.

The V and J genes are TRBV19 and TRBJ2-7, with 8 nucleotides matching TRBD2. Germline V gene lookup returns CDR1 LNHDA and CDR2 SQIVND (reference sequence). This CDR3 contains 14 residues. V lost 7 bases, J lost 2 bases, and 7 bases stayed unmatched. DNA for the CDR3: TGTGCCAGTAATACAGCGGGAGAACCCTACGAGCAGTACTTC. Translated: CASNTAGEPYEQYF. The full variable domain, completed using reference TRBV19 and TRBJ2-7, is DGGITQSPKYLFRKEGQNVTLSCEQNLNHDAMYWYRQDPGQGLRLIYYSQIVNDFQKGDIAEGYSVSREKKESFPLTVTSAQKNPTAFYLCASNTAGEPYEQYFGPGTRLTVT.

CDR3 in amino acids: CASSLGAGDTGELFF. CDR3 bases: TGCGCCAGCAGCTTAGGCGCGGGGGACACCGGGGAGCTGTTTTTT. V gene TRBV5-1 combines with J gene TRBJ2-2, with TRBD2 matching over 7 bases. This CDR3 region has 15 residues. Germline-derived CDR1 and CDR2 are SGHRS and YFSETQ. V shed 2 bases, J shed 3 bases, and the junction held 4 bases outside the gene matches. The whole variable domain, filled in from reference TRBV5-1 and TRBJ2-2, reads KAGVTQTPRYLIKTRGQQVTLSCSPISGHRSVSWYQQTPGQGLQFLFEYFSETQRNKGNFPGRFSGRQFSNSRSEMNVSTLELGDSALYLCASSLGAGDTGELFFGEGSRLTVL.

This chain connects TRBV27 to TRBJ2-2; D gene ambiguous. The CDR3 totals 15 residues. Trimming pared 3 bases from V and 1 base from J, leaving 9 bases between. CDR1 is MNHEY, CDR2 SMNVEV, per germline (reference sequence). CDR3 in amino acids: CASSFRIGNTGELFF. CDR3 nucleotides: TGTGCCAGCAGTTTCAGGATCGGGAACACCGGGGAGCTGTTTTTT.

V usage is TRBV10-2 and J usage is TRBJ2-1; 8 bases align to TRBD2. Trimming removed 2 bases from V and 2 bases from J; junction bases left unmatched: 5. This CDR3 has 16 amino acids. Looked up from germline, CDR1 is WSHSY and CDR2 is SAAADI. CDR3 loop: CASSERGGQPYNEQFF. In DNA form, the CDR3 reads TGCGCCAGCAGTGAGCGGGGGGGCCAACCCTACAATGAGCAGTTCTTC.

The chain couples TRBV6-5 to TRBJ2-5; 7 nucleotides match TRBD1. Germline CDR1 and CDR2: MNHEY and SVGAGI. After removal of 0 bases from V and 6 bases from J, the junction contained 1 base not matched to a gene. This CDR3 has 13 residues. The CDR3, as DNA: TGTGCCAGCAGTTACTCAGGGGGCAAGACCCAGTACTTC. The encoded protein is CASSYSGGKTQYF.

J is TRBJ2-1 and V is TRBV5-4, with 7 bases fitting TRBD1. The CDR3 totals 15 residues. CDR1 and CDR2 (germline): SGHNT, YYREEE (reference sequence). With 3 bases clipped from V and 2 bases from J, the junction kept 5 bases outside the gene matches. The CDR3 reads CASSSTTGPYNEQFF. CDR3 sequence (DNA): TGTGCCAGCAGCTCAACGACAGGGCCCTACAATGAGCAGTTCTTC. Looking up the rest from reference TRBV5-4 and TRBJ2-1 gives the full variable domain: ETGVTQSPTHLIKTRGQQVTLRCSSQSGHNTVSWYQQALGQGPQFIFQYYREEENGRGNFPPRFSGLQFPNYSSELNVNALELDDSALYLCASSSTTGPYNEQFFGPGTRLTVL.

CDR3 bases: TGTGCCAGTAGTATAGGGAGGACAGGGCGCAATGAGCAGTTCTTC. Protein: CASSIGRTGRNEQFF. This chain links TRBV19 with TRBJ2-1; 8 bases match TRBD1. V was clipped by 1 base and J by 6 bases; unmatched bases: 5. The germline V gene has CDR1 LNHDA and CDR2 SQIVND (reference sequence). The CDR3 runs to 15 residues.

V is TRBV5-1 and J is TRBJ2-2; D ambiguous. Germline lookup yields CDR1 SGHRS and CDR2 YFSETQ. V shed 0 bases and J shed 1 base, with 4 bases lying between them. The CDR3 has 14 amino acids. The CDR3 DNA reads TGCGCCAGCAGCTTGGCACTGAACACCGGGGAGCTGTTTTTT. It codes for CASSLALNTGELFF.

CDR3 sequence reads: CASSFAGSAEQYF. CDR3 sequence (DNA): TGTGCCAGCAGCTTTGCGGGGTCTGCCGAGCAGTACTTC. V usage is TRBV5-4 and J usage is TRBJ2-7; D might be TRBD2 (6 bases). Trimming removed 2 bases at V and 6 bases at J, with 12 bases between. This CDR3 is built from 13 residues. Germline assignment: CDR1 SGHNT and CDR2 YYREEE (reference sequence).

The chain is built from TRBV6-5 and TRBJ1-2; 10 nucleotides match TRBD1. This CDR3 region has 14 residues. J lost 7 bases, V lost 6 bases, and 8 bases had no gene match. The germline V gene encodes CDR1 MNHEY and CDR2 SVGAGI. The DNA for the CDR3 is TGTGCCAGCAGATCACCGGGACAGGGGTTTGGCTACACCTTC. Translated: CASRSPGQGFGYTF.

This CDR3 is CASSKGQGYTTNEKLFF. Written as DNA, the CDR3 is TGCGCCAGCAGCAAGGGACAGGGTTATACAACTAATGAAAAACTGTTTTTT. The chain employs TRBV5-1 and TRBJ1-4, with TRBD1 matching over 9 bases. Germline assignment: CDR1 SGHRS and CDR2 YFSETQ. The CDR3 is made up of 17 amino acids. V trimming: 4 bases; J trimming: 0 bases; junction bases outside the gene matches: 7.

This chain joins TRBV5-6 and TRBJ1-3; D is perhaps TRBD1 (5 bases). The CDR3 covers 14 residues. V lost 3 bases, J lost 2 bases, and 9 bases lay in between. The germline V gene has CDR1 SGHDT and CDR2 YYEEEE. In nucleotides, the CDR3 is TGTGCCAGCAGCTCCAGGGAAGCTGGAAACACCATATATTTT. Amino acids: CASSSREAGNTIYF.